What follows are 14 T cell receptor beta chains derived from one specimen sequenced in a study of human T cells and chemical hapten exposure. Specified time point: patch test 1, 2 weeks after DPC sensitization. Treatment noted: therapeutic diphenylcyclopropenone sensitization with weekly scalp DPC. TCRdb redid the calling of the RACE reads with MiXCR, one entry per CDR3 protein. This sample yields approximately 110,000 distinct CDR3 sequences, of which about 11% are seen a single time; approximately 3.5% belongs to the top ten. The starting material was whole blood, obtained in connection with sensitization to the hapten diphenylcyclopropenone (DPC). All receptors come from a woman in her 40s with alopecia areata. Some clones in this sample may be carry-over from other donors' samples.

The table lists this clonotype with many counts. The gene calls are TRBV5-1 and TRBJ2-6, with D uncertain. The CDR3 is 14 residues long. The V and J ends lost 4 bases and 2 bases respectively, with 7 bases between them. Germline loops: CDR1 SGHRS, CDR2 YFSETQ. This chain's CDR3 is CASSQSAGANVLTF. The CDR3 DNA sequence: TGCGCCAGCAGCCAGAGCGCTGGGGCCAACGTCCTGACTTTC.

This clonotype occurred many times. The chain has TRBV20-1 and TRBJ2-1; 9 bases are shared with TRBD1. The junction had 8 bases not matched to a gene; V was cut back by 1 base and J by 4 bases. The CDR3 spans 16 residues. Germline assignment: CDR1 DFQATT and CDR2 SNEGSKA (reference sequence). CDR3 coding DNA: TGCAGTGCTAGAGTCCGGACAGGGGTCAGTTACAATGAGCAGTTCTTC. Amino acids: CSARVRTGVSYNEQFF.

This clonotype showed up many times. This chain joins TRBV9 and TRBJ2-7; maybe TRBD1 (6 bases). The ends were cut back, 2 bases at V and 2 bases at J, with 11 bases in the middle. This CDR3 region has 14 residues. Germline V gives CDR1 SGDLS, CDR2 YYNGEE. The DNA for the CDR3 is TGTGCCAGCAGCGTCGGACGGACAGCCTACGAGCAGTACTTC. Its translation: CASSVGRTAYEQYF.

This clonotype was recorded at least ten times. The chain has TRBV6-2 or TRBV6-3 and TRBJ1-5; 9 bases match TRBD1. Trimming cost V 6 bases and J 3 bases; bases outside gene matches: 3. The V gene's germline CDR1 is MNHEY and CDR2 SVGEGT. CDR3 length: 14 amino acids. The CDR3 nucleotides read TGTGCCAGCAGGGACAGGGGATCCAATCAGCCCCAGCATTTT. Its protein is CASRDRGSNQPQHF.

This clonotype was seen a few times. This chain connects TRBV18 to TRBJ2-4; no reliable D call. This CDR3 has 13 residues. Germline V lookup: CDR1 KGHSH, CDR2 LQKENI. Between the trimmed V and J ends, which lost 3 bases and 7 bases, there was a span of 10 bases. The CDR3 bases are TGTGCCAGCTCACCGGTCTCCTCGAACATTCAGTACTTC. Translation: CASSPVSSNIQYF. Complete variable domain (other parts from reference TRBV18 and TRBJ2-4): NAGVMQNPRHLVRRRGQEARLRCSPMKGHSHVYWYRQLPEEGLKFMVYLQKENIIDESGMPKERFSAEFPKEGPSILRIQQVVRGDSAAYFCASSPVSSNIQYFGAGTRLSVL.

This clonotype was observed a handful of times. This rearrangement joins TRBV20-1 to TRBJ2-7; 9 bases fit TRBD1. Trimming removed 0 bases from V and 4 bases from J; junction bases left unmatched: 7. There are 15 residues in the CDR3. Germline CDR1 and CDR2: DFQATT and SNEGSKA (reference sequence). DNA of the CDR3: TGCAGTGCTAGAGACCTCGGCGGACAGGGGTACGAGCAGTACTTC. Amino acids: CSARDLGGQGYEQYF.

The chain uses TRBV2 and TRBJ1-6, with D perhaps TRBD1 (5 bases). V gave up 6 bases and J gave up 7 bases, with 19 bases separating them. Germline V CDR1 and CDR2: SNHLY, FYNNEI. This CDR3 is 16 amino acids long. CDR3 nucleotides: TGTGCCAGCAGGGGACCGGACTGGGCCGGGAATTCACCCCTCCACTTT. It is translated as CASRGPDWAGNSPLHF.

The gene calls are TRBV30 and TRBJ2-5; tentatively, D is TRBD1 or TRBD2 (5 bases each). V lost 2 bases and J lost 4, with 14 bases in between. The germline V gene encodes CDR1 GTSNPN and CDR2 SVGIG (reference sequence). The CDR3 spans 14 residues. The CDR3 DNA reads as TGTGCCTGGAGTTTGGGACCCAGAGGAGAGACCCAGTACTTC. It yields the protein CAWSLGPRGETQYF.

This clonotype was recorded a few times. The rearrangement uses TRBV20-1 and TRBJ1-5, with D unclear. This CDR3 comprises 16 residues. CDR1 and CDR2 (germline): DFQATT, SNEGSKA (reference sequence). V lost 0 bases and J lost 2, with 14 bases in between. CDR3 bases: TGCAGTGCTAGAGATCAGTACGGGAGGGGCAATCAGCCCCAGCATTTT. The encoded protein is CSARDQYGRGNQPQHF.

The table lists this clonotype with a few counts. This sequence joins TRBV20-1 and TRBJ1-1; D unclear. This CDR3 has 13 amino acids. Germline V gene data show CDR1 as DFQATT and CDR2 as SNEGSKA (reference sequence). V lost 2 bases to trimming and J lost 5 bases, with 12 bases between them. The CDR3 coding sequence is TGCAGTGCTAGATCGAAGTTGGGAACTGAAGCTTTCTTT. The encoded protein is CSARSKLGTEAFF.

This clonotype was seen ten or more times. This chain connects TRBV5-1 to TRBJ2-7; D tentatively fits TRBD1 or TRBD2 (5 bases each). This CDR3 is 13 amino acids long. Germline CDR1 is SGHRS and CDR2 is YFSETQ. V was clipped by 7 bases and J by 4 bases, with 15 bases between them. The CDR3 coding sequence is TGCGCCAGCCATCGGGGCCGAGGTTACGAGCAGTACTTC. It is translated as CASHRGRGYEQYF.

This clonotype was seen more than once but under ten times. The chain joins TRBV19 to TRBJ2-5, with D possibly TRBD2 on 5 matching bases. The V gene lost 0 bases and the J gene lost 2 bases, with 10 bases spanning the gap. This CDR3 is 15 amino acids long. Germline V CDR1 and CDR2: LNHDA, SQIVND (reference sequence). CDR3 in amino acids: CASSIDRPGQETQYF. In DNA form, the CDR3 reads TGTGCCAGTAGTATAGATCGTCCGGGGCAAGAGACCCAGTACTTC.

This clonotype was seen ten or more times. The V and J genes are TRBV4-3 and TRBJ1-2; D possibly corresponds to TRBD1 (6 bases). V lost 0 bases and J 2 bases, leaving 19 bases between the germline ends. Germline assignment: CDR1 LGHNA and CDR2 YSLEER. The CDR3 loop spans 18 amino acids. CDR3 sequence: CASSQDPGVGAVNYGYTF. The CDR3 DNA sequence: TGCGCCAGCAGCCAAGATCCTGGGGTGGGGGCCGTCAACTATGGCTACACCTTC.

This clonotype was counted ten times or more. J is TRBJ2-1 and V is TRBV14; D ambiguous. V lost 3 bases to trimming and J lost 7 bases, with 1 base between them. CDR3 length: 10 amino acids. The germline gives CDR1 SGHDN, CDR2 FVKESK. CDR3 protein: CASSQNEQFF. As DNA, the CDR3 is TGTGCCAGCAGCCAGAATGAGCAGTTCTTC.